The clone carrying this TCR beta chain was seen more than once but under ten times. What it binds is not known. The data belong to a study of beta chain features in type 1 diabetes. Whole-study context: Healthy donors resembled patients in age, gender and cell yields. Overall study findings and caveats: Researchers reported that naive, central memory and Treg TCRB repertoires appeared more similar in patients than in healthy donors. Type 1 diabetes patients had fewer VDJ junction insertions and more deletions.

In germline, CDR1 is SEHNR, CDR2 FQNEAQ (reference sequence). V dropped 0 bases and J dropped 4 bases, with 10 bases sitting between them. The CDR3 length is 14 residues. Purities in excess of 95% were seen in all sorted populations. cDNA synthesis used the whole RNA isolate, giving expressed TCRB sequences. Assay: immunoSEQ multiplex PCR; the TCRdb copy retains only in-frame clones and omits some. In the table there are 110,000 to 150,000 clones, less than 9% of which are singletons. Sequencing used central memory CD4+ T cells from blood. The receptor was derived from a young woman in good health. V usage is TRBV7-9 and J usage is TRBJ2-7; possibly TRBD1 for D (6 bases). CDR3 coding DNA: TGTGCCAGCAGCTTAGCGGGGACACCATACGAGCAGTACTTC. It translates to CASSLAGTPYEQYF.